The 18 T cell receptor beta chains below all came from one sample that was sequenced in a study of blood T cell repertoires in COVID-19. The protocol was immunoSEQ multiplex PCR, while the TCRdb copy is restricted to in-frame clones and leaves out a portion. The data show some 150,000 clones, with more than 75% seen just once and roughly 9% held by the top ten. The material sequenced was peripheral blood. These receptors were taken from a woman aged 70-85 years with acute or convalescent COVID-19.

The chain is built from TRBV28 and TRBJ1-1; 8 nucleotides match TRBD1. CDR3 length: 14 amino acids. J lost 4 bases, V lost 6 bases, and 7 bases had no gene match. The germline V gene has CDR1 MDHEN and CDR2 SYDVKM. The CDR3 DNA is TGTGCCAGCAGCCTCGACAGGGGAGGCACTGAAGCTTTCTTT. Translating gives CASSLDRGGTEAFF.

The CDR3 loop is CASSPGPNQPQHF. The CDR3 bases are TGCGCCAGCAGCCCTGGGCCTAATCAGCCCCAGCATTTT. The V call is TRBV5-1, the J call TRBJ1-5; no clear D. Germline V gives CDR1 SGHRS, CDR2 YFSETQ. CDR3 length: 13 amino acids. Deletions cut 4 bases from V and 4 bases from J, with 9 bases between.

The chain combines TRBV7-9 with TRBJ2-7; tentatively, D is TRBD2 (6 bases). Deletions cut 5 bases from V and 0 bases from J, with 17 bases between. CDR1 and CDR2 from the germline V gene are SEHNR and FQNEAQ (reference sequence). The CDR3 has 16 residues. The CDR3 nucleotides read TGTGCCAGCAGCCTCTGGCGGGGCTTCTCCTCCTACGAGCAGTACTTC. The encoded protein is CASSLWRGFSSYEQYF.

CDR3 sequence: CSASSRPRVDEQFF. Written as DNA, the CDR3 is TGCAGTGCTAGTTCTCGCCCGCGTGTGGATGAGCAGTTCTTC. This chain joins TRBV20-1 and TRBJ2-1; D is ambiguous. Germline V CDR1 and CDR2: DFQATT, SNEGSKA (reference sequence). V lost 3 bases and J 8 bases, leaving 17 bases between the germline ends. This CDR3 contains 14 residues.

As for this clone: One junction end does not reproduce the germline sequence, and a read error may be involved. The rearrangement uses TRBV14 and TRBJ2-7; 12 nucleotides match TRBD1. CDR1 and CDR2 from the germline V gene are SGHDN and FVKESK. This CDR3 contains 14 residues. In DNA, the CDR3 is TGTGCCAGTAGCCGGGGACAGGGGGCTTGGGAGCAGTACTTC. It is translated as CASSRGQGAWEQYF.

CDR3 bases: TGCGCCAGCAGCCGCACAGGGGCCGACAACTATGGCTACACCTTC. Translating it yields CASSRTGADNYGYTF. This chain connects TRBV4-1 to TRBJ1-2, with TRBD1 identical over 7 bases. The CDR3 is 15 amino acids. The ends lost 4 bases at V and 2 bases at J; junction bases unmatched: 7. Germline CDR1 MGHRA, CDR2 YSYEKL.

V is TRBV6-5 and J is TRBJ1-1; 7 bases are a match to TRBD1. The germline V gene encodes CDR1 MNHEY and CDR2 SVGAGI. Trimming removed 9 bases from V and 4 bases from J; junction bases left unmatched: 8. The CDR3 covers 13 residues. The CDR3 DNA reads TGTGCCAGTGACAGGGCGGGGATCACTGAAGCTTTCTTT. Translating it yields CASDRAGITEAFF.

On this clone itself: A junction end diverges from the germline sequence, so it may reflect a read error. The chain combines TRBV28 with TRBJ1-3; D is unclear. Germline V gives CDR1 MDHEN, CDR2 SYDVKM. The CDR3 has 16 amino acids. This CDR3 is CASSPPWPPTGNTIYF. As DNA, the CDR3 is TGTGCCAGCAGTCCGCCTTGGCCCCCGACTGGGAACACCATATATTTT.

CDR3 sequence (DNA): TGTGCCAGTGCCCCAGGGGGGAGCTACAATGAGCAGTTCTTC. Protein product: CASAPGGSYNEQFF. The chain has TRBV3-1 (or the pseudogene TRBV3-2) and TRBJ2-1, with D perhaps TRBD1 (7 bases). Germline loops: CDR1 LGHDT, CDR2 YNNKEL (reference sequence). Trimming left V 9 bases short and J 3 bases short, with 15 bases between. This CDR3 region has 14 residues.

The V call is TRBV27, the J call TRBJ1-2; D ambiguous. The CDR3 contains 13 residues. V was clipped by 4 bases and J by 4 bases, with 10 bases between them. The V gene's germline CDR1 is MNHEY and CDR2 SMNVEV (reference sequence). The CDR3: CASSYREGYGYTF. CDR3 nucleotide sequence: TGTGCCAGCAGTTACCGGGAAGGCTATGGCTACACCTTC.

This chain connects TRBV5-1 to TRBJ1-5, with a possible D match to TRBD1 (6 bases). The germline V and J ends were trimmed by 5 bases and 5 bases, with 11 bases remaining between them. The CDR3 has 13 amino acids. Germline CDR1 and CDR2: SGHRS and YFSETQ. CDR3 DNA: TGCGCCAGCAGTTTAGACAGGTATCAGCCCCAGCATTTT. This gives the protein CASSLDRYQPQHF. The variable domain in full, with the rest retrieved from reference TRBV5-1 and TRBJ1-5, is KAGVTQTPRYLIKTRGQQVTLSCSPISGHRSVSWYQQTPGQGLQFLFEYFSETQRNKGNFPGRFSGRQFSNSRSEMNVSTLELGDSALYLCASSLDRYQPQHFGDGTRLSIL.

The J gene is TRBJ2-3, the V gene TRBV7-2; D is ambiguous. Germline CDR1 is SGHTA and CDR2 is FQGNSA. The length of the CDR3 is 14 residues. V shed 3 bases and J shed 0 bases, with 7 bases lying between them. This chain's CDR3 is CASSLSQSTDTQYF. In DNA, the CDR3 is TGTGCCAGCAGCTTGTCCCAGAGCACAGATACGCAGTATTTT.

The V gene is TRBV15, the J gene TRBJ1-1; D perhaps matches TRBD1 (5 bases). V lost 5 bases, J lost 3 bases, and 13 bases lay in between. The CDR3 consists of 14 residues. Germline loops: CDR1 LNHNV, CDR2 YYDKDF (reference sequence). CDR3 nucleotides: TGTGCCACCAGCTCCGCCGGGGGGGACACTGAAGCTTTCTTT. This gives the protein CATSSAGGDTEAFF.

The chain employs TRBV18 and TRBJ1-3, with D unresolved. V dropped 0 bases and J dropped 0 bases, with 12 bases sitting between them. CDR3 size: 17 residues. Germline V gene sequence: CDR1 KGHSH, CDR2 LQKENI. DNA for the CDR3: TGTGCCAGCTCACCACCGAACGCGTTCGGCTCTGGAAACACCATATATTTT. It translates to CASSPPNAFGSGNTIYF.

J is TRBJ1-6 and V is TRBV5-1; 9 positions agree with TRBD1. This CDR3 contains 16 residues. Germline V CDR1 and CDR2: SGHRS, YFSETQ. The ends lost 5 bases at V and 2 bases at J; junction bases unmatched: 5. CDR3 residues: CASSETGGTYNSPLHF. CDR3 nucleotides: TGCGCCAGCAGTGAGACAGGGGGAACCTATAATTCACCCCTCCACTTT.

The chain combines TRBV12-3 or TRBV12-4 with TRBJ2-2; weak D call: TRBD2 (5 bases). CDR3 size: 13 residues. Deletions cut 8 bases from V and 4 bases from J, with 11 bases between. The CDR3 region has the DNA TGTGCCAGCTCTCGGGGTGGCACCGGGGAGCTGTTTTTT. Encoded protein: CASSRGGTGELFF.

J is TRBJ2-7 and V is TRBV5-1; a possible D gene is TRBD1 (5 bases). The CDR3 consists of 15 residues. Trimming pared 1 base from V and 0 bases from J, leaving 11 bases between. Germline lookup yields CDR1 SGHRS and CDR2 YFSETQ. CDR3 sequence (DNA): TGCGCCAGCAGCTTGATACAGGTTCCCTCCTACGAGCAGTACTTC. Translated, it gives CASSLIQVPSYEQYF. The full variable domain, rest sourced from reference TRBV5-1 and TRBJ2-7, is KAGVTQTPRYLIKTRGQQVTLSCSPISGHRSVSWYQQTPGQGLQFLFEYFSETQRNKGNFPGRFSGRQFSNSRSEMNVSTLELGDSALYLCASSLIQVPSYEQYFGPGTRLTVT.

The V and J genes are TRBV5-4 and TRBJ2-7; D is unresolved. The germline V gene has CDR1 SGHNT and CDR2 YYREEE (reference sequence). V lost 0 bases and J 6 bases, leaving 13 bases between the germline ends. The CDR3 length is 14 residues. The CDR3 nucleotides are TGTGCCAGCAGCTTGGGAGGAGTCCGTACCGAGCAGTACTTC. Translating gives CASSLGGVRTEQYF.